This is a list of T cell receptor beta chains from one sample in a study of regulatory T cells in long-lasting Graves disease. TCRdb independently ran MiXCR on the multiplex PCR reads; one entry per CDR3 protein. The data contain about 400,000 distinct CDR3 sequences, around 15% of them singletons. This sample was shared with a second study, whose subject was T cells in Graves' hyperthyroidism and ophthalmopathy.

The sequencing here drew on peripheral blood mononuclear cells (PBMCs), taken at new diagnosis, from a patient treated with antithyroid drugs. Source of these receptors: a woman younger than 35 with Graves disease. Both conserved end residues are part of each CDR3. D genes are given only for firm matches. The size of a clone is reported for some rows only, either as once, few or many, or as a class for expanded clones.

D | size | J | V | DNA | CDR3
TRBD2 | once | TRBJ2-5 | TRBV19 | TGTGCCAGTAGGGAACCCCGCAGGACTAGCGGAGCCGGGACCCAGTACTTC | CASREPRRTSGAGTQYF
- | few | TRBJ1-2 | TRBV5-1 | TGCGCCAGCAGCCTACAGGTTAACTATGGCTACACCTTC | CASSLQVNYGYTF
- | - | TRBJ1-1 | TRBV12-3/TRBV12-4 | TGTGCCAGCAGTTTTGCTTCGGGCAGACAGAACACTGAAGCTTTCTTT | CASSFASGRQNTEAFF
- | many | TRBJ2-1 | TRBV5-6 | TGTGCCAGCAGCCCGGTCCGACAGAGGGTGGGTACTTGGAATGAGCAGTTCTTC | CASSPVRQRVGTWNEQFF
- | many | TRBJ1-2 | TRBV13 | TGTGCCAGCAGCTTACGGGCCCGGGAGGCTAACTATGGCTACACCTTC | CASSLRAREANYGYTF
TRBD1 | many | TRBJ2-2 | TRBV2 | TGTGCCAGCAGCGGACAGGGTGGTACCGGGGAGCTGTTTTTT | CASSGQGGTGELFF
TRBD2 | - | TRBJ2-3 | TRBV5-1 | TGTGCCAGCAGCCGGACTAACGGGAGGGCCAGCACAGATACGCAGTATTTT | CASSRTNGRASTDTQYF
- | few | TRBJ1-2 | TRBV5-6 | TGTGCCAGCAGCTTGGGGGGGTTCTATGGCTACACCTTC | CASSLGGFYGYTF
TRBD1 | many | TRBJ2-1 | TRBV6-1 | TGTGCCAGCAGTCATGGACAGGGGCTCTTAGGGGAGCAGTTCTTC | CASSHGQGLLGEQFF
- | few | TRBJ1-2 | TRBV14 | TGTGCCAGCAGCCGGAAAGCTAACTATGGCTACACCTTC | CASSRKANYGYTF
TRBD2 | many | TRBJ2-1 | TRBV7-3 | TGTGCCAGCAGCAATAGCGGGAGCGCCTACAATGAGCAGTTCTTC | CASSNSGSAYNEQFF
TRBD1 | many | TRBJ1-1 | TRBV14 | TGTGCCAGCAGCGGGAGGACAGGCAAGAACACTGAAGCTTTCTTT | CASSGRTGKNTEAFF
TRBD1 | many | TRBJ1-1 | TRBV10-1 | TGCGCCAGCAGCTCAATTGGGACAGCTGAAGCTTTCTTT | CASSSIGTAEAFF
- | many | TRBJ2-3 | TRBV2 | TGTGCCAGCAGTGTTGGCGTCGCGTCGGGTACGCAGTATTTT | CASSVGVASGTQYF
TRBD1 | few | TRBJ1-4 | TRBV7-9 | TGTGCCAGCAGCCGGGGACAGTCCCTGGGGAAACTGTTTTTT | CASSRGQSLGKLFF
- | - | TRBJ2-1 | TRBV25-1 | TGTGCCAGCAGCCAGACTTCGAATGAGCAGTTCTTC | CASSQTSNEQFF
- | - | TRBJ2-7 | TRBV14 | TGTGCCAGCAGCCAAGGCGGCACCCTCTCCTACGAGCAGTACTTC | CASSQGGTLSYEQYF
- | - | TRBJ1-4 | TRBV5-1 | TGCGCCAGCAGCTTGGGGTCCGTCTCAAATGAAAAACTGTTTTTT | CASSLGSVSNEKLFF
- | - | TRBJ2-2 | TRBV19 | TGTGCCAGTAGTATTTACCAGGGATTGGGCACCGGGGAGCTGTTTTTT | CASSIYQGLGTGELFF
TRBD2 | many | TRBJ2-7 | TRBV2 | TGTGCCAGCAGTGAATCGGTAGCGGGAGGGCGGCGCGAGCAGTACTTC | CASSESVAGGRREQYF
TRBD1 | many | TRBJ1-4 | TRBV20-1 | TGCAGTGCTAGAGGACAGGGGACTGAAAAACTGTTTTTT | CSARGQGTEKLFF
- | many | TRBJ2-7 | TRBV27 | TGTGCCAGCAGTCCAACCGTTAGCTCCTACGAGCAGTACTTC | CASSPTVSSYEQYF
TRBD2 | many | TRBJ2-1 | TRBV11-2 | TGTGCCAGCAGCCCGGGACTAGCGGGGAATGAGCAGTTCTTC | CASSPGLAGNEQFF
- | many | TRBJ1-2 | TRBV6-1 | TGTGCCAGCAGTGCGGGGTTTGCGGATGGCTACACCTTC | CASSAGFADGYTF
- | many | TRBJ2-1 | TRBV28 | TGTGCCACCCTTGGGGGAGAGTACAATGAGCAGTTCTTC | CATLGGEYNEQFF
- | many | TRBJ2-7 | TRBV11-2 | TGTGCCAGCAGCCCGACGGCTTCGCGGAGCTACGAGCAGTACTTC | CASSPTASRSYEQYF
TRBD1 | - | TRBJ1-1 | TRBV28 | TGTGCCAGCAGTTCACCGGGACAGGGGGCTTTCTTT | CASSSPGQGAFF
- | - | TRBJ2-5 | TRBV6-2/TRBV6-3 | TGTGCCAGCAGTTTAAGCCGAGGCTACAATGAGCAGTACTTC | CASSLSRGYNEQYF
- | few | TRBJ1-6 | TRBV9 | TGTGCCAGCAGCGCGGACACCCGCAATTCACCCCTCCACTTT | CASSADTRNSPLHF
TRBD2 | - | TRBJ2-1 | TRBV28 | TGTGCCAGCAGTTCAACAAGCGGGAGAGCGTTCTTC | CASSSTSGRAFF
TRBD1 | - | TRBJ1-1 | TRBV18 | TGTGCCAGCTCACCTGACAGGGGCGGCTCTGAAGCTTTCTTT | CASSPDRGGSEAFF